The present entry profiles one T cell receptor beta chain with its context. What it binds is not known. The data derive from a study of cytomegalovirus exposure and HLA in healthy donors. Overall study results and limits: Confirmation was obtained in vitro that a few CMV-associated chains are specific for CMV antigens. In an earlier analysis, in fewer than 700 donors, most V segments appeared productive either ~87% or ~30% of the time. Sequencing depth roughly uniform across donors was assumed in presence/absence analyses. Donor immune exposure was known only as CMV serostatus.

V trimming: 5 bases; J trimming: 5 bases; junction bases outside the gene matches: 6. The CDR3 consists of 14 residues. The germline V gene has CDR1 SGHTA and CDR2 FQGNSA. Primers: 60 Vbeta forward and 13 Jbeta reverse. Assay used: immunoSEQ multiplex PCR; TCRdb lists only in-frame clones, some missing. The table lists 150,000 to 200,000 clones, about four fifths of them singletons. Sequenced material: PBMCs. This chain connects TRBV7-2 to TRBJ2-7; 10 nucleotides align to TRBD2. The sequence derives from a woman between 50 and 59 years old in good health and CMV-seronegative. The CDR3 is CASSLSSGSHEQYF. The DNA of the CDR3 is TGTGCCAGCAGCCTATCTAGCGGGAGCCACGAGCAGTACTTC.